Below, 28 T cell receptor beta chains from the same sample are listed, as sequenced in a study of long-term antiretroviral therapy in people with HIV. Samples were assayed with immunoSEQ v3.0 at survey level. TCRdb's copy holds only in-frame clones and misses some; the assay was immunoSEQ multiplex PCR. The sample has 30,000 or so clones; about 70% are singletons. Sequencing was performed on unsorted PBMCs, taken 3 years after starting antiretroviral therapy. Receptors originate from a man aged 45 to 65 with HIV.

This rearrangement joins TRBV7-2 to TRBJ2-7; TRBD1 might be the D (5 bases). Germline CDR1 is SGHTA and CDR2 is FQGNSA. V dropped 1 base and J dropped 6 bases, with 10 bases sitting between them. CDR3 length: 13 residues. The CDR3 coding sequence is TGTGCCAGCAGCTTAGAGCAGGGCGTCGAGCAGTACTTC. This encodes CASSLEQGVEQYF.

This chain's CDR3 is CASSVEGLGDTQYF. The CDR3 DNA reads TGTGCCAGCAGCGTAGAGGGGCTGGGAGATACGCAGTATTTT. The V call is TRBV9, the J call TRBJ2-3, with D maybe TRBD1 (5 bases). Germline values: CDR1 SGDLS, CDR2 YYNGEE. The CDR3 extends over 14 amino acids. Trimming took off 0 bases at V and 5 bases at J, with 10 bases between the two ends.

The V gene is TRBV15, the J gene TRBJ2-6, with D uncertain. The ends were cut back, 1 base at V and 0 bases at J, with 13 bases in the middle. Germline CDR1 and CDR2: LNHNV and YYDKDF (reference sequence). The CDR3 spans 18 residues. CDR3 DNA sequence: TGTGCCACCAGCAGAGGAGAGTCGCACATCTCTGGGGCCAACGTCCTGACTTTC. This gives the protein CATSRGESHISGANVLTF.

This chain links TRBV5-1 with TRBJ2-3; D is unresolved. The CDR3 is 14 residues long. Germline values: CDR1 SGHRS, CDR2 YFSETQ. Trimming cost V 1 base and J 0 bases, with 6 bases left between them. The DNA for the CDR3 is TGCGCCAGCAGCTTGATGGGTAGCACAGATACGCAGTATTTT. Amino acid sequence: CASSLMGSTDTQYF.

This chain connects TRBV7-8 to TRBJ2-3; the D gene is possibly TRBD2 (5 bases). Per the germline V gene, CDR1 is SGHVS and CDR2 is FQNEAQ. The CDR3 is 16 amino acids. With 5 bases removed from V and 2 bases from J, the gap between germline ends came to 17 bases. In DNA form, the CDR3 reads TGTGCCAGCAGCCCCACCTCGGGGTGGGACACAGATACGCAGTATTTT. Its protein is CASSPTSGWDTDTQYF.

This chain joins TRBV29-1 and TRBJ1-1, with 7 bases lining up with TRBD1. Germline lookup yields CDR1 SQVTM and CDR2 ANQGSEA. J gave up 4 bases and V 5 bases, and 4 bases lay outside the gene matches. The CDR3 spans 12 residues. Written as DNA, the CDR3 is TGCAGCGTTAACAGGGGCGGCACTGAAGCTTTCTTT. Its protein is CSVNRGGTEAFF.

The genes are TRBV19 and TRBJ1-2; 7 positions match TRBD1. J was trimmed by 3 bases and V by 4 bases; bases with no gene match: 8. This CDR3 is 15 amino acids long. Germline V CDR1 and CDR2: LNHDA, SQIVND (reference sequence). CDR3 sequence reads: CASSTKTGLDYGYTF. For the CDR3, the DNA is TGTGCCAGTAGTACGAAGACAGGGTTGGACTATGGCTACACCTTC.

The chain carries TRBV27 and TRBJ2-7, with D possibly called TRBD1 or TRBD2 (5 bases each). This CDR3 is built from 13 residues. CDR1 is MNHEY, CDR2 SMNVEV, per germline (reference sequence). V lost 5 bases and J lost 6, with 14 bases in between. CDR3 DNA: TGTGCCAGCAGTGCCGGGACCAAGGGCGAGCAGTACTTC. Protein product: CASSAGTKGEQYF.

The rearrangement uses TRBV5-4 and TRBJ2-7; TRBD1 might be the D (6 bases). V shed 0 bases and J shed 1 base, with 8 bases lying between them. The CDR3 has 14 amino acids. Germline loops: CDR1 SGHNT, CDR2 YYREEE (reference sequence). CDR3 region: CASSLVGASYEQYF. The DNA of the CDR3 is TGTGCCAGCAGCTTGGTGGGGGCTTCCTACGAGCAGTACTTC. Based on the CDR3 plus reference TRBV5-4 and TRBJ2-7, the full variable domain is ETGVTQSPTHLIKTRGQQVTLRCSSQSGHNTVSWYQQALGQGPQFIFQYYREEENGRGNFPPRFSGLQFPNYSSELNVNALELDDSALYLCASSLVGASYEQYFGPGTRLTVT.

The rearrangement links TRBV30 to TRBJ1-4, with D uncertain. Between the trimmed V and J ends, which lost 1 base and 8 bases, there was a span of 8 bases. The germline gives CDR1 GTSNPN, CDR2 SVGIG (reference sequence). There are 12 residues in the CDR3. The DNA for the CDR3 is TGTGCCTGGAGTGAGGGTGGGGAAAAACTGTTTTTT. Residues: CAWSEGGEKLFF.

The V and J genes are TRBV7-2 and TRBJ1-5; 8 bases fit TRBD1. Germline V CDR1 and CDR2: SGHTA, FQGNSA. The trim removed 6 bases at V and 3 bases at J, leaving 4 bases unmatched. This CDR3 spans 14 amino acids. The CDR3 protein is CASSPDRVNQPQHF. DNA for the CDR3: TGTGCCAGCAGTCCGGACAGGGTCAATCAGCCCCAGCATTTT.

The chain couples TRBV28 to TRBJ2-5; D unresolved. There are 13 residues in the CDR3. The germline gives CDR1 MDHEN, CDR2 SYDVKM. V was shortened by 5 bases and J by 9 bases, with 16 bases between the two germline ends. The CDR3 spells CASSLTAPGAQYF. In DNA form, the CDR3 reads TGTGCCAGCAGTCTAACAGCCCCTGGGGCCCAGTACTTC.

As concerns this clone: Since no conserved phenylalanine or tryptophan closes the CDR3, a read error is the likely cause. V and J are TRBV6-1 and TRBJ2-7; TRBD2 agrees at 10 bases. The CDR3 extends over 13 amino acids. V gave up 8 bases and J gave up 4 bases; unmatched junction bases: 5. Germline V lookup: CDR1 MNHNS, CDR2 SASEGT. The CDR3: CASLGLAAYEQYL. In DNA, the CDR3 is TGTGCCAGCCTAGGACTAGCGGCGTACGAGCAGTACCTC.

Notes on this clone: Germline is not matched at one junction end, which may reflect a read error. The rearrangement links TRBV15 to TRBJ1-4, with 7 bases identical to TRBD1. The CDR3 consists of 14 residues. Germline CDR1 is LNHNV and CDR2 is YYDKDF (reference sequence). The CDR3: CATSRDSPRDSLVF. The CDR3 nucleotides are TGTGCCACCAGCAGAGATAGTCCCCGGGACAGCCTTGTTTTT.

Concerning this clone itself: This specimen includes other DNA sequences encoding the same CDR3. The V gene is TRBV18, the J gene TRBJ1-2, with D possibly being TRBD1 (5 bases). V was shortened by 1 base and J by 3 bases, with 6 bases between the two germline ends. The V gene's germline CDR1 is KGHSH and CDR2 LQKENI. This CDR3 region has 13 residues. The CDR3 coding sequence is TGTGCCAGCTCACCACGAGGGGACTATGGCTACACCTTC. Translation: CASSPRGDYGYTF. Complete variable domain (other parts from reference TRBV18 and TRBJ1-2): NAGVMQNPRHLVRRRGQEARLRCSPMKGHSHVYWYRQLPEEGLKFMVYLQKENIIDESGMPKERFSAEFPKEGPSILRIQQVVRGDSAAYFCASSPRGDYGYTFGSGTRLTVV.

The genes are TRBV9 and TRBJ1-6; no clear D gene. V dropped 3 bases and J dropped 5 bases, with 9 bases sitting between them. Germline-derived CDR1 and CDR2 are SGDLS and YYNGEE. The CDR3 length is 14 residues. The CDR3 sequence: CASSAARDNSPLHF. The DNA of the CDR3 is TGTGCCAGCAGCGCCGCTCGGGATAATTCACCCCTCCACTTT.

The chain uses TRBV4-3 and TRBJ1-6, with 8 positions matching TRBD1. CDR1 is LGHNA, CDR2 YSLEER, per germline. CDR3 length: 13 residues. Trimming cost V 3 bases and J 9 bases; bases outside gene matches: 1. The CDR3 loop is CASSQDRVSPLHF. The DNA of the CDR3 is TGCGCCAGCAGCCAGGACAGGGTTTCACCCCTCCACTTT.

This clone was seen only a few times. The gene calls are TRBV5-6 and TRBJ1-6; TRBD1 matches at 9 bases. Germline V gives CDR1 SGHDT, CDR2 YYEEEE. The CDR3 has 17 amino acids. With V trimmed by 4 bases and J by 8 bases, 13 bases remained unmatched. CDR3 loop: CASSHLMTGGMYSPLHF. The CDR3 DNA sequence: TGTGCCAGCAGCCACCTTATGACAGGGGGAATGTATTCACCCCTCCACTTT.

The rearrangement uses TRBV7-8 and TRBJ2-1, with TRBD2 as a possible D gene (6 bases). CDR3 length: 18 amino acids. Deletions cut 5 bases from V and 8 bases from J, with 28 bases between. Germline V gene data show CDR1 as SGHVS and CDR2 as FQNEAQ. As DNA, the CDR3 is TGTGCCAGCAGCCACATAGCGGAGGTTGCGGCCCTCCGGGATGAGCAGTTCTTC. This translates into CASSHIAEVAALRDEQFF.

V usage is TRBV29-1 and J usage is TRBJ2-4; D ambiguous. The CDR3 contains 15 residues. Trimming pared 6 bases from V and 0 bases from J, leaving 15 bases between. CDR1 and CDR2 from the germline V gene are SQVTM and ANQGSEA. The CDR3 bases are TGCAGCGTCACCGACCTACAGCTAGCCAAAAACATTCAGTACTTC. Translated: CSVTDLQLAKNIQYF.

The chain couples TRBV30 to TRBJ2-1; D call uncertain. From germline, CDR1 is GTSNPN and CDR2 SVGIG (reference sequence). This CDR3 contains 13 residues. The V end was cut by 0 bases, the J end by 5 bases, with 8 bases between. For the CDR3, the DNA is TGTGCCTGGAGTGTACAATTGGACAATGAGCAGTTCTTC. Its protein product is CAWSVQLDNEQFF. Filled out from reference TRBV30 and TRBJ2-1, the complete variable domain reads SQTIHQWPATLVQPVGSPLSLECTVEGTSNPNLYWYRQAAGRGLQLLFYSVGIGQISSEVPQNLSASRPQDRQFILSSKKLLLSDSGFYLCAWSVQLDNEQFFGPGTRLTVL.

V usage is TRBV28 and J usage is TRBJ2-3; D is possibly TRBD2 (5 bases). Germline lookup yields CDR1 MDHEN and CDR2 SYDVKM. Deletions cut 4 bases from V and 8 bases from J, with 10 bases between. The CDR3 length is 12 residues. The CDR3 DNA follows: TGTGCCAGCAGTTCAGAGGGTGGTACGCAGTATTTT. Translation gives CASSSEGGTQYF.

The V gene is TRBV7-9, the J gene TRBJ1-2; TRBD1 matches at 9 bases. Germline V lookup: CDR1 SEHNR, CDR2 FQNEAQ (reference sequence). The J segment lost 7 bases and the V segment lost 6 bases, leaving 9 bases of the junction unmatched. There are 14 residues in the CDR3. The CDR3 region is CASRLGQGYGGYTF. The CDR3 DNA follows: TGTGCCAGCAGATTGGGACAGGGATATGGTGGCTACACCTTC.

This chain links TRBV4-3 with TRBJ1-2; D is undetermined. V lost 0 bases, J lost 3 bases, and 14 bases lay in between. Germline values: CDR1 LGHNA, CDR2 YSLEER. This CDR3 spans 16 amino acids. The CDR3 loop is CASSQDPFWRDYGYTF. The CDR3 bases are TGCGCCAGCAGCCAAGACCCGTTTTGGCGGGACTATGGCTACACCTTC.

The chain links TRBV30 to TRBJ2-7, with D possibly being TRBD2 (6 bases). The CDR3 runs 13 residues. The V and J ends lost 6 bases and 6 bases respectively, with 18 bases between them. Germline V gene data show CDR1 as GTSNPN and CDR2 as SVGIG (reference sequence). The CDR3 DNA reads TGTGCCTGTCCGGGACTCCGGGCACCCGAGCAGTACTTC. It is translated as CACPGLRAPEQYF. Filled out from reference TRBV30 and TRBJ2-7, the complete variable domain reads SQTIHQWPATLVQPVGSPLSLECTVEGTSNPNLYWYRQAAGRGLQLLFYSVGIGQISSEVPQNLSASRPQDRQFILSSKKLLLSDSGFYLCACPGLRAPEQYFGPGTRLTVT.

The V call is TRBV2, the J call TRBJ2-7; D tentatively reads TRBD1 or TRBD2 (5 bases each). The length of the CDR3 is 14 residues. V lost 4 bases and J lost 3, with 13 bases in between. CDR1 and CDR2 from the germline V gene are SNHLY and FYNNEI. The CDR3 DNA reads TGTGCCAGCAGTGCGGGGCTCGGAATCTACGAGCAGTACTTC. Its protein product is CASSAGLGIYEQYF.

The chain uses TRBV18 and TRBJ2-3; D remains unclear. Germline V gives CDR1 KGHSH, CDR2 LQKENI. Trimming stripped 0 bases from V and 3 bases from J, with 4 bases between. The CDR3 has 13 amino acids. The CDR3 nucleotides read TGTGCCAGCTCACCACCAGTGACAGATACGCAGTATTTT. It specifies CASSPPVTDTQYF. Full variable domain (outside the CDR3, taken from reference TRBV18 and TRBJ2-3): NAGVMQNPRHLVRRRGQEARLRCSPMKGHSHVYWYRQLPEEGLKFMVYLQKENIIDESGMPKERFSAEFPKEGPSILRIQQVVRGDSAAYFCASSPPVTDTQYFGPGTRLTVL.

The chain couples TRBV9 to TRBJ2-7; perhaps D is TRBD1 or TRBD2 (5 bases each). The CDR3 runs to 14 residues. V was cut by 2 bases and J by 5 bases, with 14 bases left in between. CDR1 SGDLS and CDR2 YYNGEE come from the germline V gene. The CDR3 DNA reads TGTGCCAGCAGCGTGGGACCCCCTACAGACGAGCAGTACTTC. Translating it yields CASSVGPPTDEQYF.